This TCR beta chain was recovered during a study of post-analysis software for immune sequencing data. General study results and limits: Patients carried 4 or 5 TRBV segments more frequently than controls did, and TRBV5-6, TRBV5-1 and TRBV20-1 were among them.

The count of this clonotype is one. Its specificity is unknown. Unique molecular identifiers tagged the TCR beta cDNA libraries. TCRdb re-called the PCR reads with MiXCR, one entry per CDR3 protein. The table lists roughly 700,000 distinct CDR3 sequences, roughly 29% of them singletons. CDR1 and CDR2 from the germline V gene are KGHDR and SFDVKD. Trimming took 5 bases from V and 6 from J, leaving 13 bases between them. The CDR3 covers 14 residues. Sequencing was performed on blood. This receptor was obtained from a girl aged 10-17 years with multiple sclerosis. The V and J genes are TRBV24-1 and TRBJ2-1; perhaps TRBD1 as D (6 bases). The CDR3 spells CATSGDKEVNEQFF. Here the CDR3 DNA reads TGTGCCACCAGTGGGGACAAGGAGGTCAATGAGCAGTTCTTC.